This T cell receptor beta chain came from a study of early T cells in non-severe SARS-CoV-2 infection. Researchers attached unique molecular identifiers to individual cDNA molecules. Each CDR3 protein gets one entry after TCRdb re-called the 5' RACE reads with MiXCR. The repertoire has 35,000 to 40,000 distinct CDR3 sequences, roughly 5% of them found once; the top ten carry 25% to 30%. CDR3 length: 15 amino acids. J was trimmed by 3 bases and V by 5 bases; bases with no gene match: 10. Looked up from germline, CDR1 is MNHEY and CDR2 is SVGAGI. Study outcomes and limitations: VDJdb matches were skewed toward anti-spike CD8 T cell responses.

Many counts were recorded for this clonotype. The antigen is unknown. The V and J genes are TRBV6-5 and TRBJ2-7, with 7 bases lining up with TRBD2. Sequencing was done on a sample of whole blood. The clonotype was recovered from an adult who was a healthcare worker with PCR-confirmed SARS-CoV-2 infection or an uninfected control (not recorded which). In DNA, the CDR3 is TGTGCCAGCAGTCTCTCGTCAGCGGGGTACTACGAGCAGTACTTC. Translated: CASSLSSAGYYEQYF.